The present TCR beta chain was sequenced within a study of blood T cell repertoires in COVID-19. Study background: T cells, B-cell-depleted T cells, or PBMCs provided the cDNA or gDNA that served as material.

Only in-frame clones appear in the TCRdb table, and some are missing; sequencing was by immunoSEQ multiplex PCR. This table holds approximately 390,000 clones, around 90% found once. This CDR3 region has 14 residues. The V end lost 3 bases, the J end lost 2 bases, and 11 bases lay between the germline ends. Germline V gives CDR1 SGDLS, CDR2 YYNGEE. Individuals aged about 18 to 100 years were recruited from 24 US areas. V gene TRBV9 combines with J gene TRBJ1-2, with D possibly TRBD1 on 6 matching bases. The sample taken for sequencing was PBMCs or T cells enriched from blood (not recorded which). The receptor was isolated from a middle-aged woman with acute COVID-19. The CDR3 region is CASSDRTANYGYTF. Here the CDR3 DNA reads TGTGCCAGCAGCGATAGGACAGCGAACTATGGCTACACCTTC.